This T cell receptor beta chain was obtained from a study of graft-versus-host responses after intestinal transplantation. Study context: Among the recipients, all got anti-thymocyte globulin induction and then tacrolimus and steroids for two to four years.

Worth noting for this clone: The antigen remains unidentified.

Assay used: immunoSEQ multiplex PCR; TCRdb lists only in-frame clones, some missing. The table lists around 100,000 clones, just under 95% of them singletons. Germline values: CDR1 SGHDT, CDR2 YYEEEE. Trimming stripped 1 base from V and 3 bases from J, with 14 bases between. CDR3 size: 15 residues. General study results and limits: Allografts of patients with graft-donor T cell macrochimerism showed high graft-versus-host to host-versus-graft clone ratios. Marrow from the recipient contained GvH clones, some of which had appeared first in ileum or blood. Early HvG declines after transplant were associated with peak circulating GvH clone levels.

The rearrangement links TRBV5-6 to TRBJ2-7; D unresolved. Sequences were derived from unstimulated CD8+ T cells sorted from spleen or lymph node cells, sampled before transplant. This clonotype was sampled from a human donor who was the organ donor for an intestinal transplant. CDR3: CASSLNPVVDYEQYF. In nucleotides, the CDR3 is TGTGCCAGCAGCTTGAATCCAGTCGTCGACTACGAGCAGTACTTC.